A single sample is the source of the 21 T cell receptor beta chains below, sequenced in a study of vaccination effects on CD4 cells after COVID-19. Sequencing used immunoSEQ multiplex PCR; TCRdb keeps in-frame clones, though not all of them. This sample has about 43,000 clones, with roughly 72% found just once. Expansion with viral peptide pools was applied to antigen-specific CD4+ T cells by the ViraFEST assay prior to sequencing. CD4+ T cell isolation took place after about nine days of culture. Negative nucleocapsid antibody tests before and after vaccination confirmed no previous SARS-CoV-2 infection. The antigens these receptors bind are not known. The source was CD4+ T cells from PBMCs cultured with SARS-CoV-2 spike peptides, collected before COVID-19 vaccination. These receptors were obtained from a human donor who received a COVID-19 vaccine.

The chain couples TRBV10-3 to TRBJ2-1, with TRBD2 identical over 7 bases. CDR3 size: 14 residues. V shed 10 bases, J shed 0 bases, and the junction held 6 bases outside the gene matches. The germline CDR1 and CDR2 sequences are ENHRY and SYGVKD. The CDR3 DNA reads TGTGCCACCGGTTCGGGGGGCTCCTACAATGAGCAGTTCTTC. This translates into CATGSGGSYNEQFF.

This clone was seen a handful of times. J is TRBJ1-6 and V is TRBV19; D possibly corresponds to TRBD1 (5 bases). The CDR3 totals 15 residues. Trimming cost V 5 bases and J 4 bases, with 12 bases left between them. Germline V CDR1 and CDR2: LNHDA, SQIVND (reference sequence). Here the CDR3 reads CASSSDRFYNSPLHF. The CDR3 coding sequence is TGTGCCAGTAGTTCCGACAGATTTTATAATTCACCCCTCCACTTT.

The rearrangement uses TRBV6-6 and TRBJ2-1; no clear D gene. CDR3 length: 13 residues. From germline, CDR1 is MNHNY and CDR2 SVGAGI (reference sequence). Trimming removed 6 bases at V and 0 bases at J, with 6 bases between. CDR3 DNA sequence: TGTGCCAGCAGAGCCAGCTCCTACAATGAGCAGTTCTTC. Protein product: CASRASSYNEQFF.

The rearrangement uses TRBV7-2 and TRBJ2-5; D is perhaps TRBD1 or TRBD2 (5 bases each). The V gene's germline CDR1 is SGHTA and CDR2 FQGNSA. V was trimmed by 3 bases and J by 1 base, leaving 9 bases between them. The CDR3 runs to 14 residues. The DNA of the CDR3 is TGTGCCAGCAGCTTCCCGGGACGCCAAGAGACCCAGTACTTC. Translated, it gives CASSFPGRQETQYF.

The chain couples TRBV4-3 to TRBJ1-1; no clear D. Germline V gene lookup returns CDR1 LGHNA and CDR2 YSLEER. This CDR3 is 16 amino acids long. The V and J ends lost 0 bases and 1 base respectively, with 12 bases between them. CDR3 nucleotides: TGCGCCAGCAGCCAAGATAGAGGGATAGCGAACACTGAAGCTTTCTTT. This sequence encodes CASSQDRGIANTEAFF.

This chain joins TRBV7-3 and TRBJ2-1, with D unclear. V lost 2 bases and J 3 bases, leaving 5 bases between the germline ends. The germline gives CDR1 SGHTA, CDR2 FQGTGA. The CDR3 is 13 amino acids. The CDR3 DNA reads TGTGCCAGCAGCTTAGGGAACTACAATGAGCAGTTCTTC. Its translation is CASSLGNYNEQFF.

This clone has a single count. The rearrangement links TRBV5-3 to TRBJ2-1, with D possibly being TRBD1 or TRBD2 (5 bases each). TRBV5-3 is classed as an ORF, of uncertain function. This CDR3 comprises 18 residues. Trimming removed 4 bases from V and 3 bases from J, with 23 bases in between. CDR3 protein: CARSLGHGIGLNYNEQFF. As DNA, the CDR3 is TGTGCCAGAAGCCTAGGACACGGAATCGGACTTAACTACAATGAGCAGTTCTTC.

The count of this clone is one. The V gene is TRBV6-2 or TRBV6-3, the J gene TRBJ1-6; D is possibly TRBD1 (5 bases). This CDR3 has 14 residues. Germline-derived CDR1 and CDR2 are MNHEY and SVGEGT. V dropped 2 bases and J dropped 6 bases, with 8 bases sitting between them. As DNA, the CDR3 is TGTGCCAGCAGTTACGGGGGTGGTAATTCACCCCTCCACTTT. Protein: CASSYGGGNSPLHF.

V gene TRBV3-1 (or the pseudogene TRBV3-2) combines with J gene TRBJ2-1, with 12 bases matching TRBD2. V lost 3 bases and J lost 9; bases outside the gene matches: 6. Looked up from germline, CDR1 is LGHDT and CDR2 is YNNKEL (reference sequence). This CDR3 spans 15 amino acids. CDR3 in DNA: TGTGCCAGCAGCCATCTAGCGGGGGGGCCCGGTGAGCAGTTCTTC. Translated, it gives CASSHLAGGPGEQFF.

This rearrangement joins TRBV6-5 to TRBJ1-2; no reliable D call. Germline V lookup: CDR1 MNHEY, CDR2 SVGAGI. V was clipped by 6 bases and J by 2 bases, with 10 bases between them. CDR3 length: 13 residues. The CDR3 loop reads CASSPRQNYGYTF. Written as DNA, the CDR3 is TGTGCCAGCAGCCCAAGACAAAACTATGGCTACACCTTC.

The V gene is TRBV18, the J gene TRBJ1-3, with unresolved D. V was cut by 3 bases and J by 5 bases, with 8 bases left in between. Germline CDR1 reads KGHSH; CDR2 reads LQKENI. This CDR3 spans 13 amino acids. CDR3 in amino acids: CASSPTERNTIYF. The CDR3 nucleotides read TGTGCCAGCTCACCGACGGAGAGAAACACCATATATTTT.

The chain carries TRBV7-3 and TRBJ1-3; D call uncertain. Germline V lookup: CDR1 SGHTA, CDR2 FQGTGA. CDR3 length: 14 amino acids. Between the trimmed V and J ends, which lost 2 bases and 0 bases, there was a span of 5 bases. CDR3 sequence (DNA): TGTGCCAGCAGCTTAGGGAACTCTGGAAACACCATATATTTT. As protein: CASSLGNSGNTIYF.

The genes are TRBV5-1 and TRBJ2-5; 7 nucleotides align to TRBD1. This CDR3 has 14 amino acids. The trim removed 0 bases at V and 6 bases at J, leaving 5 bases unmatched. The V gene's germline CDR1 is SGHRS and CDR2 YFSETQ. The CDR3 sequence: CASSLGTGGQTQYF. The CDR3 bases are TGCGCCAGCAGCTTGGGGACAGGAGGACAGACCCAGTACTTC.

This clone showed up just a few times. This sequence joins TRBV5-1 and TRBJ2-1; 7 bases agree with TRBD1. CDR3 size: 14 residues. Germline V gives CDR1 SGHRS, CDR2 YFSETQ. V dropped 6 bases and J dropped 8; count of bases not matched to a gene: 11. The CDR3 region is CASKGHRGNDEQFF. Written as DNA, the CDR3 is TGCGCCAGCAAAGGTCACAGGGGAAACGATGAGCAGTTCTTC.

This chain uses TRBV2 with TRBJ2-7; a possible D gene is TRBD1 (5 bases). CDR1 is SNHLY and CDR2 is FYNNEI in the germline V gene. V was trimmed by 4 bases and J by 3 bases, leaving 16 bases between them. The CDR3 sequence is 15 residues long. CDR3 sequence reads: CASSGSGQLSYEQYV. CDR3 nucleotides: TGTGCCAGCAGTGGGTCAGGGCAGCTAAGCTACGAGCAGTACGTC.

CDR3 bases: TGTGCCAGCAGCTTGGGACAGGCGAATAACTATGGCTACACCTTC. As protein: CASSLGQANNYGYTF. The chain couples TRBV7-8 to TRBJ1-2; 8 nucleotides align to TRBD1. The CDR3 extends over 15 amino acids. The germline CDR1 and CDR2 sequences are SGHVS and FQNEAQ. After removal of 3 bases from V and 1 base from J, the junction contained 4 bases not matched to a gene.

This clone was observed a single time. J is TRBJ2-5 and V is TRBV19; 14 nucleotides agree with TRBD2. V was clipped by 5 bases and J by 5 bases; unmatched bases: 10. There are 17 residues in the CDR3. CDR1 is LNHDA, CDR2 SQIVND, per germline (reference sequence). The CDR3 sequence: CASSRRLAGGPEETQYF. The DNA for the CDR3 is TGTGCCAGTAGTCGAAGACTAGCGGGGGGGCCTGAGGAGACCCAGTACTTC.

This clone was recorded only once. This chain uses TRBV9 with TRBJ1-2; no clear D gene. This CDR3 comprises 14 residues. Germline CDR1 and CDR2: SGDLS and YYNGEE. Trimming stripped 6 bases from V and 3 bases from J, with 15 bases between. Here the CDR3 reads CASTAIGSYYGYTF. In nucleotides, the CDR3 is TGTGCCAGCACCGCGATCGGCAGTTACTATGGCTACACCTTC.

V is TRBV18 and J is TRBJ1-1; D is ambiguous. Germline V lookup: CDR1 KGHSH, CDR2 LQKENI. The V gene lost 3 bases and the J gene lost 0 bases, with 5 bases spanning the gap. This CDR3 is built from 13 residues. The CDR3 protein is CASSPLLNTEAFF. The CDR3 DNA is TGTGCCAGCTCACCCCTCCTGAACACTGAAGCTTTCTTT.

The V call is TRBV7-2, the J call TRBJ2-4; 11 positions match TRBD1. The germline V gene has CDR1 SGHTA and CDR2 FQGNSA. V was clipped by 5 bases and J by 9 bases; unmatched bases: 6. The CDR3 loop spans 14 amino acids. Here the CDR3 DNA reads TGTGCCAGCAGCCTGGGACAGGGGGAGATCATTCAGTACTTC. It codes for CASSLGQGEIIQYF.

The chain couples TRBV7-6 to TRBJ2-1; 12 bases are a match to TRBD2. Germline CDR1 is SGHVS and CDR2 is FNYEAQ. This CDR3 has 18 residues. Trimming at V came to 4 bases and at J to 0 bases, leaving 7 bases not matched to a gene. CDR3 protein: CASSYGLAGIRSYNEQFF. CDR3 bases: TGTGCCAGCAGCTACGGACTAGCGGGGATTCGCTCCTACAATGAGCAGTTCTTC.